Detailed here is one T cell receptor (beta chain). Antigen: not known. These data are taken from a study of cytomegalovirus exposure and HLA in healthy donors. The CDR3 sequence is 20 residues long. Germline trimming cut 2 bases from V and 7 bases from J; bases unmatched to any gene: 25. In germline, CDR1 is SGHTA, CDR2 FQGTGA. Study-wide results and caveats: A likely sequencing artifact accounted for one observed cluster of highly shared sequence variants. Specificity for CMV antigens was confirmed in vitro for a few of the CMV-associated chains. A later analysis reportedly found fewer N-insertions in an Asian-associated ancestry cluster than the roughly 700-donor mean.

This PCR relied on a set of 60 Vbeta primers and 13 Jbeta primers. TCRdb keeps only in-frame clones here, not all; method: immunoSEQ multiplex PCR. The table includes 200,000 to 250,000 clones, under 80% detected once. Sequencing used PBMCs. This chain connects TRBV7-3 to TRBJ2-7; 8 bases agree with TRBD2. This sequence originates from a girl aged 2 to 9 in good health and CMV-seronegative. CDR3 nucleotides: TGTGCCAGCAGCTTAGTCCGGGGGGGCCGCGATTTTCCTAGGGTGTGGGAGCAGTACTTC. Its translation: CASSLVRGGRDFPRVWEQYF.